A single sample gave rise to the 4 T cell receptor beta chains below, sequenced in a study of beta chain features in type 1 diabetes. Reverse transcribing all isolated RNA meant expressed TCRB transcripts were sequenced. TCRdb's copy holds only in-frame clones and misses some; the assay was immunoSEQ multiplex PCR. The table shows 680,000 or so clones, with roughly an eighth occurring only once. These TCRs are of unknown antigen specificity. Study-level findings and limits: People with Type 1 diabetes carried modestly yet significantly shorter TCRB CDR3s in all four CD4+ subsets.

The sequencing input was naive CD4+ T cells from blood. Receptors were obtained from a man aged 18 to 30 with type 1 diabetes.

The CDR3 protein is CSVGEGVFRSTEAFF. DNA of the CDR3: TGCAGCGTTGGGGAAGGGGTTTTCCGAAGCACTGAAGCTTTCTTT. J is TRBJ1-1 and V is TRBV29-1; a possible D gene is TRBD1 (5 bases). V was shortened by 4 bases and J by 4 bases, with 19 bases between the two germline ends. The CDR3 contains 15 residues. CDR1 is SQVTM and CDR2 is ANQGSEA in the germline V gene.

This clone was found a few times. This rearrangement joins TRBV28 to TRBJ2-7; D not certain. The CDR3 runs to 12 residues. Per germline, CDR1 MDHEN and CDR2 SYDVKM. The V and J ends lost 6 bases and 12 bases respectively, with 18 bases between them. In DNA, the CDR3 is TGTGCCAGCAGCTCCGACCCTCCGGAGACGTACTTC. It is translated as CASSSDPPETYF.

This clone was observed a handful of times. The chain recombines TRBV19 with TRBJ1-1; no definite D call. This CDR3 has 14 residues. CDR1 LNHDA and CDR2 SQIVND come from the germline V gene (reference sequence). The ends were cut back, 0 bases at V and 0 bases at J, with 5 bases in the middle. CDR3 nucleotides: TGTGCCAGTAGTATAGATCTCCTGAACACTGAAGCTTTCTTT. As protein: CASSIDLLNTEAFF.

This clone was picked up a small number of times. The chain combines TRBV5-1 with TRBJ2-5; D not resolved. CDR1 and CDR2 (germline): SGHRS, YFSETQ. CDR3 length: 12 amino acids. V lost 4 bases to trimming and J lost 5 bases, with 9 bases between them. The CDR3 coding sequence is TGCGCCAGCAGCGCCCTCGGGGAGACCCAGTACTTC. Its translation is CASSALGETQYF.